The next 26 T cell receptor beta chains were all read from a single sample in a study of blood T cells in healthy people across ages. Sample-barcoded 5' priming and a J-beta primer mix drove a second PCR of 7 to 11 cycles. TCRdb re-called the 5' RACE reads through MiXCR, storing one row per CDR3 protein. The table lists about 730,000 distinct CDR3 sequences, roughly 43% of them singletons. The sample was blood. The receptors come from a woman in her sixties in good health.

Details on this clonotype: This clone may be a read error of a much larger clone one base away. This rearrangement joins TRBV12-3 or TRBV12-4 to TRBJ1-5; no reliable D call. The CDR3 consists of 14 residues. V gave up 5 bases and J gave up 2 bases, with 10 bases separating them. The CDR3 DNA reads TGTGCCAGCAGTGTAAGGGATGGCAATCAGCCCCAGCATTTT. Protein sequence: CASSVRDGNQPQHF.

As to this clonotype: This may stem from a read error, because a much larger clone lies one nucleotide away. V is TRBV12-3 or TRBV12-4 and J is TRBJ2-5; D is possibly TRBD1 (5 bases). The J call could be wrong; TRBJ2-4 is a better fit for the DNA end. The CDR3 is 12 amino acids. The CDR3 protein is CASADWGNIQYF. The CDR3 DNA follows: TGTGCCAGCGCGGATTGGGGCAACATTCAGTACTTC.

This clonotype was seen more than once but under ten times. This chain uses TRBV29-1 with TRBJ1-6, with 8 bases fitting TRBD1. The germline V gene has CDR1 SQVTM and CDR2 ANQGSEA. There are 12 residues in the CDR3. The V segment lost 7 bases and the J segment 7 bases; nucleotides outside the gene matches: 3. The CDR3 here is CSAGTGNSPLHF. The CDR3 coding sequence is TGCAGCGCCGGGACAGGAAATTCACCCCTCCACTTT.

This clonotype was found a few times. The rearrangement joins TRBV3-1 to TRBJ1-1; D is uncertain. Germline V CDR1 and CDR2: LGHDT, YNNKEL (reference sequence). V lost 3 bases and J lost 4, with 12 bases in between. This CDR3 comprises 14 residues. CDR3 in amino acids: CASSQTDRSTEAFF. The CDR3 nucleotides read TGTGCCAGCAGCCAGACGGACCGTAGCACTGAAGCTTTCTTT.

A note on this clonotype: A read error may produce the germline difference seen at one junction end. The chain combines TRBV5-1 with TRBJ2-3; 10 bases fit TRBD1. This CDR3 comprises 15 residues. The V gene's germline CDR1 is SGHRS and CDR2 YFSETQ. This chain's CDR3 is CASSFGGQGTDTQYF. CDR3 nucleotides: TGCGCCAGCAGCTTCGGGGGACAGGGGACAGACACGCAGTATTTT.

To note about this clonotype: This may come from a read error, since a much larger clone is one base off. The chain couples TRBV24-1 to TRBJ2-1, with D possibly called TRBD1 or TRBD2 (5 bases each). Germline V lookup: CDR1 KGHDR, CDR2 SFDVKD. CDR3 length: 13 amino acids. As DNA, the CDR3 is TGTGCCACCTGGGACGCCTCCTACGATGAGCAGTTCTTC. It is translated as CATWDASYDEQFF.

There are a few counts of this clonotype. The CDR3 nucleotides read TGTGCCAGCAGCCTACCCTCCGGGACAGGGGCCTACGAGCAGTACTTC. This codes for CASSLPSGTGAYEQYF. The chain links TRBV7-8 to TRBJ2-7, with TRBD1 identical over 10 bases. This CDR3 has 16 residues. The V and J ends lost 5 bases and 2 bases, in that order; junction bases with no gene match: 9. Germline V CDR1 and CDR2: SGHVS, FQNEAQ.

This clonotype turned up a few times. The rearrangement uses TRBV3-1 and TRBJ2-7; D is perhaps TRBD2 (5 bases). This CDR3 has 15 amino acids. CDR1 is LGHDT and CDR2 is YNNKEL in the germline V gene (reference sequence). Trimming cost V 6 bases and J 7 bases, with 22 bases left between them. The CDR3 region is CASRRTRTDYNEQYF. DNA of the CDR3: TGTGCCAGCAGGCGGACTCGAACCGACTACAATGAGCAGTACTTC.

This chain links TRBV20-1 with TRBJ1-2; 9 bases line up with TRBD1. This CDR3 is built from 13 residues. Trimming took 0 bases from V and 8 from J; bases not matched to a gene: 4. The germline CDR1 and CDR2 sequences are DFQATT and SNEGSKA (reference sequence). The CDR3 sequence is CSARDWDREGYTF. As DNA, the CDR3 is TGCAGTGCTAGAGATTGGGACAGGGAAGGCTACACCTTC.

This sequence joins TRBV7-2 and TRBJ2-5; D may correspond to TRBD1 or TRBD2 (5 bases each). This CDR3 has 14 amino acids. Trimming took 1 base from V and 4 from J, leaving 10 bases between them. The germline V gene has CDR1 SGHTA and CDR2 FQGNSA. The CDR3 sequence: CASSLGMRGETQYF. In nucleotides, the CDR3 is TGTGCCAGCAGCTTAGGAATGAGGGGAGAGACCCAGTACTTC.

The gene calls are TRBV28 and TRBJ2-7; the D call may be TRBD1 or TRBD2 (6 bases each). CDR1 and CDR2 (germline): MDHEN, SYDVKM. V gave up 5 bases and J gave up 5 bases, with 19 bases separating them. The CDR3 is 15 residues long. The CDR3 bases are TGTGCCAGCAGTCCGCGGGACACGGTGGCGGACGAGCAGTACTTC. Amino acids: CASSPRDTVADEQYF. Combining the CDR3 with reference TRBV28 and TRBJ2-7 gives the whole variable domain DVKVTQSSRYLVKRTGEKVFLECVQDMDHENMFWYRQDPGLGLRLIYFSYDVKMKEKGDIPEGYSVSREKKERFSLILESASTNQTSMYLCASSPRDTVADEQYFGPGTRLTVT.

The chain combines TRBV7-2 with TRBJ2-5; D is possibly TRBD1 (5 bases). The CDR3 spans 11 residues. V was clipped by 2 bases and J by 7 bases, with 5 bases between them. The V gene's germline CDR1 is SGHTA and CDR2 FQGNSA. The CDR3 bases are TGTGCCAGCAGCTTAAGGGGGACCCAGTACTTC. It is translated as CASSLRGTQYF. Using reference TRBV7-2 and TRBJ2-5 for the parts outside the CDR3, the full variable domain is GAGVSQSPSNKVTEKGKDVELRCDPISGHTALYWYRQSLGQGLEFLIYFQGNSAPDKSGLPSDRFSAERTGGSVSTLTIQRTQQEDSAVYLCASSLRGTQYFGPGTRLLVL.

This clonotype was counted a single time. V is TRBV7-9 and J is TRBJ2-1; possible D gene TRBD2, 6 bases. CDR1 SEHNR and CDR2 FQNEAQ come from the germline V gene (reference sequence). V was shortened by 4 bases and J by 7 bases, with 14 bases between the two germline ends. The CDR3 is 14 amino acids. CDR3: CASSSIGTSNEQFF. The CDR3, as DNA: TGTGCCAGCAGCTCCATTGGGACTTCTAATGAGCAGTTCTTC.

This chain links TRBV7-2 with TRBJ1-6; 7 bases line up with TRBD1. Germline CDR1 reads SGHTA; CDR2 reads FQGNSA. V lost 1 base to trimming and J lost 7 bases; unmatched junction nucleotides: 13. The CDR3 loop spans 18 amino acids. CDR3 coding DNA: TGTGCCAGCAGCTTAGGGTTCGGAGGGGGCAGGGCAAATTCACCCCTCCACTTT. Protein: CASSLGFGGGRANSPLHF.

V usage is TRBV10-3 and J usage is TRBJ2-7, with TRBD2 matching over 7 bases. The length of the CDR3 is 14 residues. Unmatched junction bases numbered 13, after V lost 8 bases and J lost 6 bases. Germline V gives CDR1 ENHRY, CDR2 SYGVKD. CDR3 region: CAIADTVSGGEQYF. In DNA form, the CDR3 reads TGTGCCATCGCAGATACTGTATCGGGGGGCGAGCAGTACTTC.

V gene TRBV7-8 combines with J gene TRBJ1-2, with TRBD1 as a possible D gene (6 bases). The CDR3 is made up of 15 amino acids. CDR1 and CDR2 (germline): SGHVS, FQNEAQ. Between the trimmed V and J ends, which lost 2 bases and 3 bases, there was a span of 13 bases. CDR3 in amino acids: CASSLRTAGDYGYTF. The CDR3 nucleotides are TGTGCCAGCAGCTTAAGGACAGCGGGGGACTATGGCTACACCTTC. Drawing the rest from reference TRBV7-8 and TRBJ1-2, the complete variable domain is GAGVSQSPRYKVAKRGQDVALRCDPISGHVSLFWYQQALGQGPEFLTYFQNEAQLDKSGLPSDRFFAERPEGSVSTLKIQRTQQEDSAVYLCASSLRTAGDYGYTFGSGTRLTVV.

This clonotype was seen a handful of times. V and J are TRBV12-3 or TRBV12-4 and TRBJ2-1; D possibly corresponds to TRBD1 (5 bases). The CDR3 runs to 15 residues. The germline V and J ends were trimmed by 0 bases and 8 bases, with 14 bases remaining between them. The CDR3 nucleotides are TGTGCCAGCAGTTTAGCGCAGGGCAGGGTGCATGAGCAGTTCTTC. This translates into CASSLAQGRVHEQFF.

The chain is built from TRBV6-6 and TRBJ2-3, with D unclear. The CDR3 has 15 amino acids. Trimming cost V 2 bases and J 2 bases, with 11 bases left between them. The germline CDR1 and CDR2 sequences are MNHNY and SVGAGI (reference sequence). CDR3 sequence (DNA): TGTGCCAGCAGTTACGCGGTAGGGCCCACAGATACGCAGTATTTT. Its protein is CASSYAVGPTDTQYF.

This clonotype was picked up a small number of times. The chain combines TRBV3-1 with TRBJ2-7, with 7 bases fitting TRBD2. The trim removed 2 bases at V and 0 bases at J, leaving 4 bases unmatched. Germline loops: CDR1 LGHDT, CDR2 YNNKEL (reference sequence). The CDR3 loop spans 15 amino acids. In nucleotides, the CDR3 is TGTGCCAGCAGCCAACTAGCGGCCACCTCCTACGAGCAGTACTTC. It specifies CASSQLAATSYEQYF.

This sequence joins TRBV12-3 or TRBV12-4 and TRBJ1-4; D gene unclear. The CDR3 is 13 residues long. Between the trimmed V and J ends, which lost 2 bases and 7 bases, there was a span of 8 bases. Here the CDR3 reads CASSLTTGEKLFF. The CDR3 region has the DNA TGTGCCAGCAGTTTAACTACGGGTGAAAAACTGTTTTTT.

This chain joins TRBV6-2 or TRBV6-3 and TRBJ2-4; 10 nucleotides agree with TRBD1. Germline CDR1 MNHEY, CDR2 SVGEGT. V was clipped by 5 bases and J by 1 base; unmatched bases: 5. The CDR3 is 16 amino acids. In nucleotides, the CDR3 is TGTGCCAGCAGTCCTCGACAGGGGGCGGCCAAAAACATTCAGTACTTC. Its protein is CASSPRQGAAKNIQYF.

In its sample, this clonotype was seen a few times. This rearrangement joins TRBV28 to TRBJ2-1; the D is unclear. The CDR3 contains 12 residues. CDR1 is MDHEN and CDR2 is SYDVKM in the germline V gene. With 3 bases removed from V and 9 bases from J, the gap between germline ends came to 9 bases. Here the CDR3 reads CASSFSVGEQFF. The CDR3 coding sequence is TGTGCCAGCAGTTTCTCTGTTGGTGAGCAGTTCTTC.

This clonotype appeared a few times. The CDR3 DNA is TGTGCCAGCAGTTACTCGAGTGCTAGCGGCACCTACGAGCAGTACTTC. Translating it yields CASSYSSASGTYEQYF. J is TRBJ2-4 and V is TRBV6-5, with 7 bases aligning to TRBD2. The better agreement between TRBJ2-7 and the DNA end casts doubt on the J call. This CDR3 is 16 amino acids long. Germline CDR1 MNHEY, CDR2 SVGAGI.

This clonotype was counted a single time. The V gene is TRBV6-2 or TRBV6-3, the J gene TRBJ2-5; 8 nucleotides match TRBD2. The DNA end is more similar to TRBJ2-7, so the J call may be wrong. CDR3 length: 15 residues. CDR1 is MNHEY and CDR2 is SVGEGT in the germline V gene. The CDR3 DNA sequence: TGTGCCAGCATTGATCCGGGACTAGTTGAGTACGAGCAGTACTTC. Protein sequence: CASIDPGLVEYEQYF.

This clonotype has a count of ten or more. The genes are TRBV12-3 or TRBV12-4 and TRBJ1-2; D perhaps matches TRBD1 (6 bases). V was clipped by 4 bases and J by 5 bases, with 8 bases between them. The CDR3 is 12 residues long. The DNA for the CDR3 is TGTGCCAGCAGTTCAACAGGGTATGGCTACACCTTC. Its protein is CASSSTGYGYTF.

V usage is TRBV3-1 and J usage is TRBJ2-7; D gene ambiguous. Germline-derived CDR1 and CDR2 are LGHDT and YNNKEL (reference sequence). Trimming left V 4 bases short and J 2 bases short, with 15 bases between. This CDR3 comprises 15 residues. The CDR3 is CASSLRFKGPYEQYF. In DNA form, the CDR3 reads TGTGCCAGCAGCCTCCGATTTAAGGGCCCCTACGAGCAGTACTTC.